The 25 T cell receptor beta chains below come from one sample, sequenced in a study of T cells after yellow fever vaccination. TCRdb used MiXCR to reprocess the 5' RACE reads, holding one entry per CDR3 protein. This table holds fewer than 450,000 distinct CDR3 sequences, approximately 3.9% found once. Material: PBMCs, obtained 5 days after the yellow fever booster vaccination. These receptors all stem from a man younger than 35 who received the YFV17D yellow fever vaccine.

This clonotype was detected only a few times. The gene calls are TRBV19 and TRBJ1-5; TRBD1 matches 9 bases. V trimming: 6 bases; J trimming: 8 bases; junction bases outside the gene matches: 8. Germline CDR1 and CDR2: LNHDA and SQIVND (reference sequence). The CDR3 loop spans 14 amino acids. The CDR3 spells CASRTDRGPEPQHF. For the CDR3, the DNA is TGTGCCAGTAGAACGGACAGGGGTCCTGAGCCCCAGCATTTT.

This clonotype was recorded a few times. The rearrangement uses TRBV15 and TRBJ1-4; possibly TRBD1 for D (6 bases). The CDR3 spans 14 residues. CDR1 and CDR2 (germline): LNHNV, YYDKDF (reference sequence). Trimming removed 3 bases from V and 3 bases from J, with 8 bases in between. The CDR3 spells CATSSRGPNEKLFF. In DNA form, the CDR3 reads TGTGCCACCAGCAGCCGGGGGCCTAATGAAAAACTGTTTTTT.

The chain has TRBV18 and TRBJ2-7, with D possibly matching TRBD1 (5 bases). The V end was cut by 5 bases, the J end by 4 bases, with 12 bases between. Germline V gene data show CDR1 as KGHSH and CDR2 as LQKENI. The CDR3 runs 13 residues. The CDR3 DNA reads as TGTGCCAGCTCAGGCGACAGACGTTACGAGCAGTACTTC. Translated: CASSGDRRYEQYF.

This clonotype was seen a few times. This chain uses TRBV10-2 with TRBJ2-7; unclear D gene. The CDR3 spans 14 residues. From germline, CDR1 is WSHSY and CDR2 SAAADI. V was cut by 3 bases and J by 1 base, with 10 bases left in between. The CDR3 spells CASSESDGSYEQYF. The CDR3 DNA sequence: TGCGCCAGCAGTGAATCCGACGGATCCTACGAGCAGTACTTC.

At least ten counts were recorded for this clonotype. This chain joins TRBV10-3 and TRBJ1-1, with TRBD1 matching 10 bases. The CDR3 extends over 13 amino acids. The germline V gene encodes CDR1 ENHRY and CDR2 SYGVKD. The V gene end was trimmed by 2 bases and the J gene end by 11 bases; junction bases not matched to a gene: 5. Here the CDR3 reads CAISEGTGVWAFF. The CDR3 nucleotides are TGTGCCATCAGTGAGGGGACAGGGGTGTGGGCTTTCTTT.

This clonotype was seen more than once but under ten times. The V gene is TRBV12-3 or TRBV12-4, the J gene TRBJ2-5; TRBD1 aligns across 10 bases. V lost 3 bases and J lost 5; bases outside the gene matches: 3. The CDR3 runs 14 residues. The CDR3 sequence: CASSLGTGAETQYF. The CDR3 nucleotides read TGTGCCAGCAGTTTGGGGACAGGGGCTGAGACCCAGTACTTC.

This clonotype has at least ten counts. The genes are TRBV6-1 and TRBJ2-7; no definite D call. Trimming left V 7 bases short and J 3 bases short, with 13 bases between. Germline CDR1 reads MNHNS; CDR2 reads SASEGT. The CDR3 has 13 residues. The CDR3 coding sequence is TGTGCCAGCAACTGGCAGGCGAACTACGAGCAGTACTTC. It is translated as CASNWQANYEQYF.

This clonotype occurred many times. This sequence joins TRBV6-2 or TRBV6-3 and TRBJ2-1; D is uncertain. Trimming shortened V by 7 bases and J by 7 bases, and 8 bases separated the two germline ends. The V gene's germline CDR1 is MNHEY and CDR2 SVGEGT. The CDR3 is made up of 11 amino acids. The CDR3 is CASKDWNEQFF. The CDR3, as DNA: TGTGCCAGCAAGGATTGGAATGAGCAGTTCTTC.

This clonotype was found a few times. The chain is built from TRBV20-1 and TRBJ2-3; D remains unclear. Germline CDR1 reads DFQATT; CDR2 reads SNEGSKA (reference sequence). The CDR3 sequence is 14 residues long. V was trimmed by 0 bases and J by 6 bases, leaving 13 bases between them. CDR3 sequence reads: CSARDRLGRDTQYF. In nucleotides, the CDR3 is TGCAGTGCTAGAGACCGACTGGGTAGGGATACGCAGTATTTT.

The table lists this clonotype with many counts. The chain employs TRBV6-2 or TRBV6-3 and TRBJ2-5, with a possible D match to TRBD1 (5 bases). CDR3 size: 12 residues. V dropped 10 bases and J dropped 2 bases, with 11 bases sitting between them. Looked up from germline, CDR1 is MNHEY and CDR2 is SVGEGT. The CDR3 nucleotides are TGTGCCACGACAGATGCACAAGAGACCCAGTACTTC. It is translated as CATTDAQETQYF.

The J gene is TRBJ2-1, the V gene TRBV6-5; the D gene is possibly TRBD2 (5 bases). The CDR3 runs 14 residues. Trimming took 1 base from V and 5 from J, leaving 9 bases between them. The germline CDR1 and CDR2 sequences are MNHEY and SVGAGI. CDR3 sequence: CASSYFRGNNEQFF. CDR3 in DNA: TGTGCCAGCAGTTACTTTCGAGGGAACAATGAGCAGTTCTTC.

This clonotype was recorded a few times. The V and J genes are TRBV27 and TRBJ1-2; 8 positions match TRBD1. V lost 0 bases and J lost 6; bases outside the gene matches: 12. Germline V gene lookup returns CDR1 MNHEY and CDR2 SMNVEV (reference sequence). The CDR3 is 17 residues long. CDR3 coding DNA: TGTGCCAGCAGTTTATCTTTTGAATGGACAGGGTTAAATGGCTACACCTTC. Translating it yields CASSLSFEWTGLNGYTF.

This clonotype was counted many times. V usage is TRBV4-1 and J usage is TRBJ2-7; 8 bases line up with TRBD1. V trimming: 1 base; J trimming: 7 bases; junction bases outside the gene matches: 9. Germline V gene sequence: CDR1 MGHRA, CDR2 YSYEKL. The CDR3 is 15 residues long. CDR3 protein: CASSQGTGNLEEQYV. In nucleotides, the CDR3 is TGCGCCAGCAGCCAAGGGACAGGGAATTTAGAAGAGCAGTACGTC.

By sample fraction, this clonotype is medium-sized (0.01 to 0.1%). The genes are TRBV7-2 and TRBJ2-3; 8 positions agree with TRBD2. Germline V CDR1 and CDR2: SGHTA, FQGNSA. Germline trimming cut 5 bases from V and 2 bases from J; bases unmatched to any gene: 6. The CDR3 runs 15 residues. This chain's CDR3 is CASSPGGPLTDTQYF. The CDR3 region has the DNA TGTGCCAGCAGCCCGGGGGGGCCCCTCACAGATACGCAGTATTTT. Full variable domain (outside the CDR3, taken from reference TRBV7-2 and TRBJ2-3): GAGVSQSPSNKVTEKGKDVELRCDPISGHTALYWYRQSLGQGLEFLIYFQGNSAPDKSGLPSDRFSAERTGGSVSTLTIQRTQQEDSAVYLCASSPGGPLTDTQYFGPGTRLTVL.

This rearrangement joins TRBV2 to TRBJ2-5; D may be TRBD2 (7 bases). Germline V gene sequence: CDR1 SNHLY, CDR2 FYNNEI. Trimming shortened V by 3 bases and J by 3 bases, and 14 bases separated the two germline ends. The CDR3 totals 15 residues. The CDR3 coding sequence is TGTGCCAGCAGTGACCCGGGGGGCTTGAAAGAGACCCAGTACTTC. Translated, it gives CASSDPGGLKETQYF.

The chain has TRBV7-2 and TRBJ2-2, with D perhaps matching TRBD2 (6 bases). The CDR3 is 16 residues long. Trimming removed 6 bases from V and 6 bases from J, with 20 bases in between. Germline loops: CDR1 SGHTA, CDR2 FQGNSA. The CDR3, as DNA: TGTGCCAGCAGGCCACGCGGGGTAACGCCCGCCGGGGAGCTGTTTTTT. Its translation: CASRPRGVTPAGELFF.

The sample holds many counts of this clonotype. The chain carries TRBV5-1 and TRBJ1-1, with D tentatively TRBD1 (6 bases). CDR3 length: 14 amino acids. Trimming cost V 5 bases and J 3 bases, with 14 bases left between them. From germline, CDR1 is SGHRS and CDR2 YFSETQ. CDR3 protein: CASSYTGGYTEAFF. The CDR3 coding sequence is TGCGCCAGCAGTTATACCGGGGGCTACACTGAAGCTTTCTTT.

In its sample, this clonotype was seen many times. The chain links TRBV5-1 to TRBJ2-5; no reliable D call. CDR3 length equals 13 residues. From germline, CDR1 is SGHRS and CDR2 YFSETQ. The V end lost 1 base, the J end lost 1 base, and 5 bases lay between the germline ends. CDR3 sequence reads: CASSLNPQETQYF. The CDR3 DNA is TGCGCCAGCAGCTTGAATCCCCAAGAGACCCAGTACTTC.

In this sample, this clonotype turned up many times. J is TRBJ1-4 and V is TRBV4-1; D is uncertain. Per the germline V gene, CDR1 is MGHRA and CDR2 is YSYEKL. The CDR3 has 18 amino acids. V lost 2 bases and J 5 bases, leaving 21 bases between the germline ends. The CDR3 DNA sequence: TGCGCCAGCAGCCAACGAGGGATGTGGCCAGGAAGCAATGAAAAACTGTTTTTT. Its protein is CASSQRGMWPGSNEKLFF.

The sample holds many counts of this clonotype. The V call is TRBV12-3 or TRBV12-4, the J call TRBJ1-5; a weak D match, TRBD1 (5 bases). V was pared by 0 bases and J by 2 bases, with 8 bases between. The CDR3 loop spans 15 amino acids. The chain's CDR3 is CASSLALGGNQPQHF. CDR3 bases: TGTGCCAGCAGTTTAGCTCTAGGGGGCAATCAGCCCCAGCATTTT.

This clonotype occurred many times. The chain has TRBV7-2 and TRBJ1-1; no reliable D call. V lost 5 bases to trimming and J lost 11 bases, with 21 bases between them. Germline values: CDR1 SGHTA, CDR2 FQGNSA. The length of the CDR3 is 14 residues. DNA for the CDR3: TGTGCCAGCAGCCTCGACCGAGACATGGGTTTGGCTTTCTTT. This gives the protein CASSLDRDMGLAFF.

V usage is TRBV20-1 and J usage is TRBJ1-1; possible D gene TRBD1, 6 bases. CDR3 size: 14 residues. V lost 6 bases, J lost 3 bases, and 17 bases lay in between. The germline V gene encodes CDR1 DFQATT and CDR2 SNEGSKA (reference sequence). CDR3: CSADSKGGYTEAFF. CDR3 DNA: TGCAGTGCGGACTCGAAGGGGGGTTACACTGAAGCTTTCTTT.

The V call is TRBV24-1, the J call TRBJ2-5; 9 nucleotides agree with TRBD2. V lost 3 bases to trimming and J lost 1 base; unmatched junction nucleotides: 2. This CDR3 is built from 15 residues. Germline assignment: CDR1 KGHDR and CDR2 SFDVKD. CDR3 loop: CATSDQRGAQETQYF. DNA for the CDR3: TGTGCCACCAGTGATCAGCGGGGGGCCCAAGAGACCCAGTACTTC.

This clonotype was counted only a few times. The CDR3 nucleotides read TGTGCCAGCAGTTACTCGAGAAAGGCCCTACAGGGAGTTAATTCACCCCTCCACTTT. It translates to CASSYSRKALQGVNSPLHF. This chain uses TRBV6-5 with TRBJ1-6, with D possibly TRBD1 on 6 matching bases. Germline-derived CDR1 and CDR2 are MNHEY and SVGAGI. This CDR3 contains 19 residues. Trimming removed 0 bases at V and 6 bases at J, with 21 bases between.

The chain uses TRBV5-5 and TRBJ2-7; D is possibly TRBD1 or TRBD2 (6 bases each). V was cut by 7 bases and J by 7 bases, with 18 bases left in between. Germline CDR1 is SGHKS and CDR2 is YYEKEE (reference sequence). The CDR3 sequence is 13 residues long. Here the CDR3 DNA reads TGTGCCAGCCAGGCATCGGGGGCGGGAGAGCAGTACTTC. Protein sequence: CASQASGAGEQYF.